The 21 T cell receptor beta chains reported below all come from one sample, sequenced in a study of blood T cell repertoires in COVID-19. TCRdb keeps only in-frame clones here, not all; method: immunoSEQ multiplex PCR. Seen here are 95,000 to 150,000 clones, 84% observed once, and the top ten hold roughly 3.9%. The sample taken for sequencing was PBMCs or T cells enriched from blood (not recorded which). The receptors here all came from a woman in her 30s who had recovered from COVID-19.

As to this clone: A junction end diverges from the germline sequence, so it may reflect a read error. The J gene is TRBJ2-7, the V gene TRBV6-5; the D gene is possibly TRBD2 (5 bases). Germline V lookup: CDR1 MNHEY, CDR2 SVGAGI. The CDR3 consists of 14 residues. The CDR3 region is CASSYSGGRPERYF. As DNA, the CDR3 is TGTGCCAGCAGTTACTCAGGCGGGCGCCCGGAGCGGTACTTC.

The count of this clone is one. The V gene is TRBV28, the J gene TRBJ1-2; no clear D gene. Germline V lookup: CDR1 MDHEN, CDR2 SYDVKM. Trimming took 6 bases from V and 4 from J, leaving 18 bases between them. The CDR3 runs to 15 residues. The CDR3 DNA is TGTGCCAGCAGCCCACCCCACGGGTCTGGCTATGGCTACACCTTC. The encoded protein is CASSPPHGSGYGYTF.

The chain employs TRBV15 and TRBJ1-5; a possible D gene is TRBD1 (5 bases). V was cut by 1 base and J by 1 base, with 14 bases left in between. Germline V gene lookup returns CDR1 LNHNV and CDR2 YYDKDF (reference sequence). CDR3 length equals 17 residues. The DNA for the CDR3 is TGTGCCACCAGCAGAGGGGGATGGGACTCGAGCAATCAGCCCCAGCATTTT. Translating gives CATSRGGWDSSNQPQHF.

V usage is TRBV4-3 and J usage is TRBJ2-6; D remains unclear. Between the trimmed V and J ends, which lost 0 bases and 0 bases, there was a span of 9 bases. The CDR3 is made up of 17 amino acids. Looked up from germline, CDR1 is LGHNA and CDR2 is YSLEER. DNA of the CDR3: TGCGCCAGCAGCCAAGATGGTCACGGCTCTGGGGCCAACGTCCTGACTTTC. Protein: CASSQDGHGSGANVLTF.

In nucleotides, the CDR3 is TGTGCCAGCAGCGGATCGGCAGGCTACTACGAGCAGTACTTC. It translates to CASSGSAGYYEQYF. The chain has TRBV7-2 and TRBJ2-7; D is unresolved. Looked up from germline, CDR1 is SGHTA and CDR2 is FQGNSA. The CDR3 consists of 14 residues. V lost 5 bases and J lost 3, with 14 bases in between.

The chain is built from TRBV4-2 and TRBJ1-3; 7 bases agree with TRBD1. CDR3 length: 15 amino acids. CDR1 is LGHNA and CDR2 is YNFKEQ in the germline V gene. The V gene end was trimmed by 2 bases and the J gene end by 0 bases; junction bases not matched to a gene: 1. CDR3 amino acids: CASSQPGGSGNTIYF. The CDR3 coding sequence is TGTGCCAGCAGCCAACCAGGGGGCTCTGGAAACACCATATATTTT.

The genes are TRBV28 and TRBJ2-7; weak D call: TRBD1 (6 bases). This CDR3 contains 13 residues. V dropped 6 bases and J dropped 7 bases, with 16 bases sitting between them. Germline CDR1 is MDHEN and CDR2 is SYDVKM. The DNA for the CDR3 is TGTGCCAGCAGCCGCGACAGGATCGGTGAGCAGTACTTC. This encodes CASSRDRIGEQYF.

The chain recombines TRBV2 with TRBJ2-5; maybe TRBD1 (5 bases). Per germline, CDR1 SNHLY and CDR2 FYNNEI. The CDR3 is 12 amino acids. With 6 bases removed from V and 5 bases from J, the gap between germline ends came to 10 bases. The CDR3 sequence is CASRDIWETQYF. As DNA, the CDR3 is TGTGCCAGCAGGGACATTTGGGAGACCCAGTACTTC. Full variable domain (outside the CDR3, taken from reference TRBV2 and TRBJ2-5): EPEVTQTPSHQVTQMGQEVILRCVPISNHLYFYWYRQILGQKVEFLVSFYNNEISEKSEIFDDQFSVERPDGSNFTLKIRSTKLEDSAMYFCASRDIWETQYFGPGTRLLVL.

The chain joins TRBV9 to TRBJ2-3; 13 nucleotides align to TRBD2. This CDR3 has 17 amino acids. The germline CDR1 and CDR2 sequences are SGDLS and YYNGEE. The trim removed 4 bases at V and 0 bases at J, leaving 5 bases unmatched. As DNA, the CDR3 is TGTGCCAGCAGCCCACGGACTAGCGGGAGTAGCACAGATACGCAGTATTTT. Translation: CASSPRTSGSSTDTQYF.

Ten or more counts support this clone. The V gene is TRBV7-2, the J gene TRBJ1-6; 7 bases fit TRBD1. Germline trimming cut 5 bases from V and 4 bases from J; bases unmatched to any gene: 5. The CDR3 runs 15 residues. CDR1 and CDR2 from the germline V gene are SGHTA and FQGNSA. DNA for the CDR3: TGTGCCAGCAGCATCGGGACAGCATATAATTCACCCCTCCACTTT. Amino acids: CASSIGTAYNSPLHF.

This clone was seen only a few times. The rearrangement links TRBV20-1 to TRBJ1-2, with D perhaps TRBD1 (5 bases). CDR3 length equals 11 residues. Germline loops: CDR1 DFQATT, CDR2 SNEGSKA (reference sequence). The CDR3: CSDRDYDGYTF. The CDR3 bases are TGCAGCGACCGGGACTACGATGGCTACACCTTC.

This chain uses TRBV28 with TRBJ1-4, with TRBD1 as a possible D gene (6 bases). V lost 2 bases and J lost 3, with 10 bases in between. CDR1 and CDR2 (germline): MDHEN, SYDVKM. CDR3 length: 15 amino acids. The CDR3 DNA reads TGTGCCAGCAGTTTAAGGGGACAAGCTAATGAAAAACTGTTTTTT. It specifies CASSLRGQANEKLFF.

The chain carries TRBV5-1 and TRBJ2-5; D may be TRBD2 (5 bases). The CDR3 totals 14 residues. V was shortened by 4 bases and J by 0 bases, with 10 bases between the two germline ends. CDR1 and CDR2 (germline): SGHRS, YFSETQ. The CDR3 DNA sequence: TGCGCCAGCAGCCGAGGGCTGTACCAAGAGACCCAGTACTTC. It codes for CASSRGLYQETQYF.

The J gene is TRBJ1-1, the V gene TRBV27, with TRBD1 matching over 9 bases. With 5 bases clipped from V and 1 base from J, the junction kept 14 bases outside the gene matches. The CDR3 is 18 amino acids. Germline V gene data show CDR1 as MNHEY and CDR2 as SMNVEV (reference sequence). DNA for the CDR3: TGTGCCAGCAGTGCGTTACAGGGGGCAGGTCGAAAGAACACTGAAGCTTTCTTT. The encoded protein is CASSALQGAGRKNTEAFF.

The chain employs TRBV27 and TRBJ1-4, with TRBD1 identical over 7 bases. Losses at the gene ends were 5 bases for V and 8 bases for J; bases not matched to a gene: 11. This CDR3 contains 15 residues. The germline V gene has CDR1 MNHEY and CDR2 SMNVEV (reference sequence). The CDR3 coding sequence is TGTGCCAGCAGTCCGACGCCGGGACAGAGAGAAAAACTGTTTTTT. It encodes CASSPTPGQREKLFF.

This sequence joins TRBV27 and TRBJ2-1; D unresolved. Looked up from germline, CDR1 is MNHEY and CDR2 is SMNVEV (reference sequence). Trimming took off 6 bases at V and 8 bases at J, with 14 bases between the two ends. The CDR3 runs to 13 residues. The CDR3 coding sequence is TGTGCCAGCAGCCCTATCTTCCGGGATGAGCAGTTCTTC. The encoded protein is CASSPIFRDEQFF.

The chain joins TRBV28 to TRBJ2-1; D remains ambiguous. The length of the CDR3 is 12 residues. V was cut by 10 bases and J by 6 bases, with 13 bases left in between. Germline V gives CDR1 MDHEN, CDR2 SYDVKM. In nucleotides, the CDR3 is TGTGCCACCGCGGCCGATCGCAATGAGCAGTTCTTC. As protein: CATAADRNEQFF.

This clone was observed a single time. The J gene is TRBJ1-1, the V gene TRBV19; possibly TRBD1 for D (6 bases). V lost 3 bases, J lost 8 bases, and 16 bases lay in between. This CDR3 is built from 14 residues. The germline V gene has CDR1 LNHDA and CDR2 SQIVND (reference sequence). CDR3 DNA sequence: TGTGCCAGTAGTATTAGGGGGGGAACTTCGGAAGCTTTCTTT. Its protein is CASSIRGGTSEAFF.

The V call is TRBV27, the J call TRBJ1-5; 7 bases map to TRBD1. This CDR3 has 17 amino acids. Germline CDR1 and CDR2: MNHEY and SMNVEV (reference sequence). J was trimmed by 0 bases and V by 6 bases; bases with no gene match: 11. CDR3 sequence reads: CASRSTGSPYSNQPQHF. As DNA, the CDR3 is TGTGCCAGCAGGTCGACAGGGAGTCCGTATAGCAATCAGCCCCAGCATTTT.

The V and J genes are TRBV4-1 and TRBJ2-5; tentative D call: TRBD1 (7 bases). The length of the CDR3 is 12 residues. Trimming stripped 1 base from V and 13 bases from J, with 13 bases between. CDR1 MGHRA and CDR2 YSYEKL come from the germline V gene. Written as DNA, the CDR3 is TGCGCCAGCAGCCAAGTCGCGGGACAGCGGTACTTC. Amino acids: CASSQVAGQRYF.

A single count supports this clone. The chain joins TRBV4-3 to TRBJ2-7; TRBD1 matches 8 bases. Germline CDR1 LGHNA, CDR2 YSLEER. The CDR3 runs to 17 residues. Germline trimming cut 0 bases from V and 6 bases from J; bases unmatched to any gene: 13. The CDR3 coding sequence is TGCGCCAGCAGCCAAGATTTCGGACAGGGATTTCGGAGCGAGCAGTACTTC. Its translation: CASSQDFGQGFRSEQYF.